What follows is one T cell receptor beta chain and its context. Its antigen is currently unknown. The sample originates from a study of tumor-infiltrating lymphocytes in localized non-small cell lung cancer. As for the study in general: Some samples were collected after neoadjuvant chemotherapy; smokers, never-smokers and several histologies were included. Resected tumor was paired with non-adjacent uninvolved lung from the same patient. Study-wide results and limits: TCR sequencing covered a subset of patients with enough tissue. Different pieces of the same tissue were used for each assay.

This CDR3 is 15 amino acids long. CDR1 and CDR2 from the germline V gene are SGHRS and YFSETQ. Trimming removed 4 bases from V and 5 bases from J; junction bases left unmatched: 10. Sequencing was performed with immunoSEQ multiplex PCR; in TCRdb, only in-frame clones are kept and a portion is missing. The table records some 22,000 clones, nearly 70% of them present only once. Specimen: lung tumor tissue. The clonotype comes from a human donor with non-small cell lung cancer. The chain uses TRBV5-1 and TRBJ2-7, with 9 bases identical to TRBD1. Here the CDR3 reads CASSLGQGSGNEQYF. CDR3 bases: TGCGCCAGCAGCCTGGGACAGGGTTCGGGGAACGAGCAGTACTTC.